This T cell receptor beta chain was profiled in a study of T cells in localized non-small cell lung cancer (dated by TCRdb to between 2020 and 2021). For context, the study as a whole: The study examined T cell repertoires in hundreds of patients with early-stage NSCLC and compared tumors with uninvolved tumor-adjacent lungs. The cohort consisted of 236 treatment-naive NSCLC patients whose localized lung tumors had been resected. A mean age of roughly 66 years was recorded for the NSCLC patients, of whom some 130 were male and 95 to 110 were female. Overall study outcomes, separate from this receptor: Uninvolved tumor-adjacent lung showed the highest T cell clonality, higher than tumor, which suggests more focused antigenic responses in the uninvolved tumor-adjacent lung. Because multi-region tumor sequencing was not performed, intratumor heterogeneity could not be ruled out. Of the top 100 tumor clones, a median of approximately 60 were detected in paired uninvolved adjacent lung; 28 were also among that lung's top 100. Higher blood T cell density associated with longer overall survival, while higher adjacent-lung clonality associated with shorter survival. Since the design was exploratory, TCR variables were selected using unadjusted p-values with no false-discovery rate correction.

On this clone: Its antigen remains undetermined. Per-nucleotide qualities are absent, and no much larger clonotype sits a single base away.

At diagnosis, peripheral blood, uninvolved tumor-adjacent lung and tumor were collected and were preserved as a mix of fresh-frozen and FFPE material. Blood samples were analyzed as peripheral blood mononuclear cells for TCR repertoire profiling. TCR beta CDR3 regions were sequenced from DNA using the immunoSEQ Assay. The original pipeline was this. T cell density was computed as TCR beta template counts normalized to usable DNA estimated by amplifying housekeeping genes. Richness was estimated with the preseqR package, extrapolating to 400,000 templates for PBMC samples and 120,000 templates for tissue samples. Clonality was taken to be one minus Pielou's evenness. Tissue-enriched TCRs were identified through differential abundance testing performed on productive amino-acid clonotypes, with a minimum total count of 5 and an alpha of 0.1. The Jaccard Index and the Morisita Overlap Index were used to measure repertoire overlap between compartments. GLIPH grouped TCR beta CDR3s together with public tetramer-defined viral CDR3s, and a viral motif had to include at least three viral sequences and also show V-gene enrichment. Held by TCRdb, this immuneACCESS table contains in-frame sequences only and omits some clones. Under half of the omission traces to an unresolved V gene where checked; the cause of the rest is unknown. V and J calls plus clone size are reproduced from that table; the DNA served to infer D and trimming. This sample holds about 48,000 clones; 60% to 85% were observed only once. Jointly, the top ten make up about 15% of the sample.

From the cysteine up to the phenylalanine, the CDR3 has a length of 15 residues. Left in the record is the CDR3 DNA by itself, 45 bases read in frame from the first base. Sequences MNHEY (CDR1) and SVGAGI (CDR2) are obtained from the germline V gene. The trim is 5 bases for V and 1 base for J, with a gap of 12 bases between the germline ends. The sequence was collected from a man aged 35-69 years with stage I squamous cell lung carcinoma. The chain is assembled from TRBV6-5 and TRBJ1-5, with TRBD1 tentatively as D gene (5 bases match). The input for sequencing was peripheral blood, taken before any cancer treatment. The CDR3: CASSPVEGSNQPQHF. The nucleotide sequence reads as follows: TGTGCCAGCAGTCCTGTCGAGGGGAGCAATCAGCCCCAGCATTTT.